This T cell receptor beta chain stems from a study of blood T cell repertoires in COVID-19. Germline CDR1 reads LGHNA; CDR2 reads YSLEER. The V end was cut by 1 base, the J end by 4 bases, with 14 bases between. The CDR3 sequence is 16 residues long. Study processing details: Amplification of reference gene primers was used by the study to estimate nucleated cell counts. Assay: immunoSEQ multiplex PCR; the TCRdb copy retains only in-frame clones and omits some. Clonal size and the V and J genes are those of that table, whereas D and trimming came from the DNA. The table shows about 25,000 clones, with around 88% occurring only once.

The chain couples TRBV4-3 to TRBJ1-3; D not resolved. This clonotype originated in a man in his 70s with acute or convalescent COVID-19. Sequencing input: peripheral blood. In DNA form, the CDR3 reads TGCGCCAGCAGCCAAGTCTCCCCGCGAGAGGGAAACACCATATATTTT. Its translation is CASSQVSPREGNTIYF.